What follows is one T cell receptor (beta chain) and its context. The CDR3 spans 13 residues. Trimming shortened V by 3 bases and J by 6 bases, and 9 bases separated the two germline ends. The source of the sample is a study of blood T cell repertoires in COVID-19. Study-wide background: The origin of the acute and convalescent COVID-19 samples was the United States, Italy and Spain. PBMCs, B-cell-depleted T cells, or T cells provided the cDNA or gDNA that made up the material.

How the authors handled the data: Scientists estimated how many nucleated cells there were by amplifying reference gene primers. Clones were read by immunoSEQ multiplex PCR, and TCRdb kept only the in-frame ones, dropping some. V and J calls plus clone size are reproduced from that table; the DNA served to infer D and trimming. The sample lists 310,000 or so clones, roughly 86% occurring once. Followed over time, Seattle patients had been enrolled while infection was active. The receptor comes from a young man with COVID-19, enrolled during active disease. The chain couples TRBV12-3 or TRBV12-4 to TRBJ1-5; D might be TRBD1 (5 bases). The sequenced sample was peripheral blood. CDR3 DNA: TGTGCCAGCAGTTTTGGGGCCCGTCAGCCCCAGCATTTT. It specifies CASSFGARQPQHF.